The T cell receptor beta chain under discussion was sequenced for a study of cytomegalovirus exposure and HLA in healthy donors. General study findings and limits: There was a cluster of highly shared sequence variants that was likely a sequencing artifact. Available immune exposure information covered CMV serostatus only.

Points on this clone: Its target is unknown.

The CDR3 runs to 14 residues. Looked up from germline, CDR1 is SGHVS and CDR2 is FQNEAQ. Trimming took 3 bases from V and 6 from J; bases not matched to a gene: 4. PCR was performed using 60 Vbeta and 13 Jbeta primers. Assay used: immunoSEQ multiplex PCR; TCRdb lists only in-frame clones, some missing. Here the sample spans about 160,000 clones, roughly four fifths being singletons. The specimen sequenced was PBMCs. This TCR came from a man in his fifties in good health and CMV-seropositive. This rearrangement joins TRBV7-8 to TRBJ1-2, with 10 bases lining up with TRBD1. The CDR3 coding sequence is TGTGCCAGCAGCTTGTCCGGGACAGGGGATGGCTACACCTTC. It yields the protein CASSLSGTGDGYTF. Filled out from reference TRBV7-8 and TRBJ1-2, the complete variable domain reads GAGVSQSPRYKVAKRGQDVALRCDPISGHVSLFWYQQALGQGPEFLTYFQNEAQLDKSGLPSDRFFAERPEGSVSTLKIQRTQQEDSAVYLCASSLSGTGDGYTFGSGTRLTVV.